This T cell receptor (beta chain) stems from a study of CD8 T cells in ankylosing spondylitis. Broader study findings: Made up of under ten highly homologous variants, a TCR beta motif appeared characteristic of ankylosing spondylitis blood. Peripheral blood samples showed relatively rare disease-linked clones, and these clones were CD8+.

This clonotype was seen just once. Its antigen is currently unknown. In making TCR beta libraries, quantitative 5'-RACE with molecular barcodes was used. A single record per CDR3 protein comes from TCRdb applying MiXCR to the 5' RACE reads. The sample has 150,000 or so distinct CDR3 sequences; about a third are singletons. The V gene's germline CDR1 is SGHNT and CDR2 YENEEA. Trimming removed 0 bases from V and 1 base from J, with 4 bases in between. CDR3 length equals 13 residues. The chain links TRBV11-3 to TRBJ2-7; D not resolved. The source is a male donor with ankylosing spondylitis. Sequenced material: synovial fluid, either unsorted or a sorted T cell fraction (not recorded which). In nucleotides, the CDR3 is TGTGCCAGCAGCTTAGAGCGTTCCTACGAGCAGTACTTC. This codes for CASSLERSYEQYF.